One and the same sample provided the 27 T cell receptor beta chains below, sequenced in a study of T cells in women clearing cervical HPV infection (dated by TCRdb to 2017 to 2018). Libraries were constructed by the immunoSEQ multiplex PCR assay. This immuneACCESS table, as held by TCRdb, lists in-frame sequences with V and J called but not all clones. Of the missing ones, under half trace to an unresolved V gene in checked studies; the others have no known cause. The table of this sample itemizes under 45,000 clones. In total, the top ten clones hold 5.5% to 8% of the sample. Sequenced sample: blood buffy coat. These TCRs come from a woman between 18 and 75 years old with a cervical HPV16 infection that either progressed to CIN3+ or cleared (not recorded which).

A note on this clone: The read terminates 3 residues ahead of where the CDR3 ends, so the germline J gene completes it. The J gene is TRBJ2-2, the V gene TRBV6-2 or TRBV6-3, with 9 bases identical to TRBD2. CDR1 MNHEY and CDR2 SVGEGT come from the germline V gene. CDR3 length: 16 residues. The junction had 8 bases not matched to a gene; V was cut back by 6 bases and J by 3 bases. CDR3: CASRISGGLYTGELFF. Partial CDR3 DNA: TGTGCCAGCAGGATCAGCGGGGGGCTTTACACCGGGGAG.

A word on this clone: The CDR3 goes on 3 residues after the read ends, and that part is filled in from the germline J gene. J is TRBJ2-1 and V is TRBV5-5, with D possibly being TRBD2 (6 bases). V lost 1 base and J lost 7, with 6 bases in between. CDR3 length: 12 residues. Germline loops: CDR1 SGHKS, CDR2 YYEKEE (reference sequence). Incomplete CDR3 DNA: TGTGCCAGCAGCTTGAGCGGGAATGAG. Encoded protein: CASSLSGNE. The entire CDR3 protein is CASSLSGNEQFF.

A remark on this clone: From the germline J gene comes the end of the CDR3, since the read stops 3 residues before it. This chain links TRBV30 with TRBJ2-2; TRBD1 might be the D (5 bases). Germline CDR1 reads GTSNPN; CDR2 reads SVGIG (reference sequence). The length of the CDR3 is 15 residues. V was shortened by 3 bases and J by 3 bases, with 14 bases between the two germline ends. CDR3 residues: CAWSQVRQYTGELFF. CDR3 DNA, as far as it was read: TGTGCCTGGAGCCAGGTCCGACAGTACACCGGGGAG. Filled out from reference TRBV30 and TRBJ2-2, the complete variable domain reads SQTIHQWPATLVQPVGSPLSLECTVEGTSNPNLYWYRQAAGRGLQLLFYSVGIGQISSEVPQNLSASRPQDRQFILSSKKLLLSDSGFYLCAWSQVRQYTGELFFGEGSRLTVL.

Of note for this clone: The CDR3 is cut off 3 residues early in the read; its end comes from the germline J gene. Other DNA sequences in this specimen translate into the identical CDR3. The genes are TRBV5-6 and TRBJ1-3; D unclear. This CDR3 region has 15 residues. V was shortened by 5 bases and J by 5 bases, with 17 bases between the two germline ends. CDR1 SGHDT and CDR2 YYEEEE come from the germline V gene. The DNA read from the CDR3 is TGTGCCAGCAGTCGAGCGAGCAGTGGTAGAAACACC. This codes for CASSRASSGRNT. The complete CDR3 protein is CASSRASSGRNTIYF. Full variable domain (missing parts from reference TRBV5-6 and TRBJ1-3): DAGVTQSPTHLIKTRGQQVTLRCSPKSGHDTVSWYQQALGQGPQFIFQYYEEEERQRGNFPDRFSGHQFPNYSSELNVNALLLGDSALYLCASSRASSGRNTIYFGEGSWLTVV.

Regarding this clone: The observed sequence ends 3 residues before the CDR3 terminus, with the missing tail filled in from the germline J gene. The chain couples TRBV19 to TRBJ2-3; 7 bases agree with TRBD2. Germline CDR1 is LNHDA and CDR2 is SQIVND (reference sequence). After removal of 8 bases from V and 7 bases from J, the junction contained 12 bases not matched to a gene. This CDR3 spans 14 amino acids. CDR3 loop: CASWAGLTTNTQYF. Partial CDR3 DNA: TGTGCCAGTTGGGCGGGACTAACTACGAATACG.

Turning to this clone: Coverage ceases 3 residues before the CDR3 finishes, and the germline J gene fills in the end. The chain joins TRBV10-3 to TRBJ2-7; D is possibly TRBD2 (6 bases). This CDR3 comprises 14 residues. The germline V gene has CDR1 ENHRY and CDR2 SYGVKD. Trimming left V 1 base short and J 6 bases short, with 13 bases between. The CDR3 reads CAISEFTVGGEQYF. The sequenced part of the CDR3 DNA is TGTGCCATCAGTGAGTTCACGGTGGGGGGCGAG.

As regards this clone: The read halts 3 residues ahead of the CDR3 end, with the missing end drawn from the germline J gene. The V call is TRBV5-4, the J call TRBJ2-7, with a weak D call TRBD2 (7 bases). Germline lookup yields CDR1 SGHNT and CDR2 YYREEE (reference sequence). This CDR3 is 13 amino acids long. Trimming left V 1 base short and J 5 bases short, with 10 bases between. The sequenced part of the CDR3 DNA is TGTGCCAGCAGCTTGACGGGGGGCGACGAG. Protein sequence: CASSLTGGDE. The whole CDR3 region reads CASSLTGGDEQYF.

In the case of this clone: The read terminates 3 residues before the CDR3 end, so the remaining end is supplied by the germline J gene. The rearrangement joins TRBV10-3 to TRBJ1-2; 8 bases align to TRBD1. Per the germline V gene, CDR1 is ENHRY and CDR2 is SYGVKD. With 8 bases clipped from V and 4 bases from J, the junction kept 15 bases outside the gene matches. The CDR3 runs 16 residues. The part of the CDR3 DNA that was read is TGTGCCATCCTTGTTCGGGCAGGGGGCGCCAGCTATGGC. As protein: CAILVRAGGASYG. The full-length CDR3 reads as CAILVRAGGASYGYTF.

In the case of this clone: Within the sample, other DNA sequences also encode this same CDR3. Partial CDR3 DNA: TGTGCCAGCAGCTTCAGGGGGCGTGGTGGC. Translation: CASSFRGRGG. The complete CDR3 sequence is CASSFRGRGGYTF. The genes are TRBV7-3 and TRBJ1-2; TRBD1 aligns across 8 bases. From the germline J gene comes the end of the CDR3, since the read stops 3 residues before it. CDR1 SGHTA and CDR2 FQGTGA come from the germline V gene. V lost 3 bases and J lost 7; bases outside the gene matches: 4. This CDR3 has 13 amino acids.

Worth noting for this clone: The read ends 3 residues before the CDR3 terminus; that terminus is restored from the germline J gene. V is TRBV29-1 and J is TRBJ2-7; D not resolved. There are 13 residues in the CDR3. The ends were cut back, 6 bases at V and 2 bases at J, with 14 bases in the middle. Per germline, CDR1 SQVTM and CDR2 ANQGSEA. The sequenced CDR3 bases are TGCAGCGTCCGCGACACCTTAGCCTACGAG. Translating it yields CSVRDTLAYE. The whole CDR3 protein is CSVRDTLAYEQYF.

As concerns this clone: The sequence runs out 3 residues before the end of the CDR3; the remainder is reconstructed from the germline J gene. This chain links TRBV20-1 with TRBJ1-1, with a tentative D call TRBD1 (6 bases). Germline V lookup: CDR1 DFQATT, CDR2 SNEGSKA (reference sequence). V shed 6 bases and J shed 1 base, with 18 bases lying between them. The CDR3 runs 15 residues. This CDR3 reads CSALPGERTNTEAFF. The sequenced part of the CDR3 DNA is TGCAGTGCCCTTCCAGGGGAAAGGACGAACACTGAA.

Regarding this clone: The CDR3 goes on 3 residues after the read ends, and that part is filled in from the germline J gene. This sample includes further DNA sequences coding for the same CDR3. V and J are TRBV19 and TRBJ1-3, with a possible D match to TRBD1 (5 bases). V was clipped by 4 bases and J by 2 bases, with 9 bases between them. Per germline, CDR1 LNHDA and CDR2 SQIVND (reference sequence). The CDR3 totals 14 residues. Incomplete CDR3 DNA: TGTGCCAGTAGTACCCAGGGCGCTGGAAACACC. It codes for CASSTQGAGNT. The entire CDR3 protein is CASSTQGAGNTIYF.

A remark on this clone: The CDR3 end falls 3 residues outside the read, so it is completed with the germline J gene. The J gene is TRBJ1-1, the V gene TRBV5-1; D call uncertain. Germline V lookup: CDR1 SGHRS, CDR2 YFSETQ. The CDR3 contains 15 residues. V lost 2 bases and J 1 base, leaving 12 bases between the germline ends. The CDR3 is CASSFLGGGNTEAFF. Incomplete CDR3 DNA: TGCGCCAGCAGCTTTTTAGGCGGCGGGAACACTGAA.

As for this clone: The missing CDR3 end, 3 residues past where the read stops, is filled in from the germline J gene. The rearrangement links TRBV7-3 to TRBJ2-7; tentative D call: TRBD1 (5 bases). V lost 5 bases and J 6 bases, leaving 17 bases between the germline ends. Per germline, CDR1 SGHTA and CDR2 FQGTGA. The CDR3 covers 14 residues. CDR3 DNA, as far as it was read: TGTGCCAGCAGCCCCGGTGCTGGGGCGATCGAG. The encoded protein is CASSPGAGAIE. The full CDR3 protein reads CASSPGAGAIEQYF.

This chain's CDR3 is CSARETGGRPLHF. The covered CDR3 bases are TGCAGTGCTAGAGAGACAGGGGGACGACCC. The J gene is TRBJ1-6, the V gene TRBV20-1, with 9 bases that match TRBD1. From the germline J gene comes the end of the CDR3, since the read stops 3 residues before it. V was clipped by 0 bases and J by 12 bases; unmatched bases: 3. CDR3 size: 13 residues. Germline CDR1 DFQATT, CDR2 SNEGSKA (reference sequence).

The CDR3: CASSLIRQRSYEQYF. The sequenced CDR3 bases are TGTGCCAGCAGCTTAATACGACAGCGATCCTACGAG. The chain employs TRBV7-3 and TRBJ2-7, with D maybe TRBD1 (5 bases). The read ends 3 residues shy of where the CDR3 ends; the end is completed using the germline J gene. Trimming left V 1 base short and J 1 base short, with 11 bases between. The CDR3 has 15 residues. The germline CDR1 and CDR2 sequences are SGHTA and FQGTGA.

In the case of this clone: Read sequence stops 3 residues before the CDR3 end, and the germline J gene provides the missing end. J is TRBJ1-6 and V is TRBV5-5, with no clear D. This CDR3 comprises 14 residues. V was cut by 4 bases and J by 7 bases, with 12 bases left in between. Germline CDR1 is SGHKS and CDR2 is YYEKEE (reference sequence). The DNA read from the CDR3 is TGTGCCAGCAGCAGCGGGATATTGAATTCACCC. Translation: CASSSGILNSP. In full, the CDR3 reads CASSSGILNSPLHF. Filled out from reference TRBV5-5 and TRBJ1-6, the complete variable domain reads DAGVTQSPTHLIKTRGQQVTLRCSPISGHKSVSWYQQVLGQGPQFIFQYYEKEERGRGNFPDRFSARQFPNYSSELNVNALLLGDSALYLCASSSGILNSPLHFGNGTRLTVT.

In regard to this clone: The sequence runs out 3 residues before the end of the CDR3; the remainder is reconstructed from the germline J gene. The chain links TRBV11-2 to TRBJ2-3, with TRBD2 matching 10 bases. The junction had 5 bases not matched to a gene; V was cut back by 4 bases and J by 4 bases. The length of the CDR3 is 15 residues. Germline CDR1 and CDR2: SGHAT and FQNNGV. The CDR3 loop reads CASSSLAGEADTQYF. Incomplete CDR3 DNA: TGTGCCAGCAGCTCCCTAGCGGGAGAGGCAGATACG.

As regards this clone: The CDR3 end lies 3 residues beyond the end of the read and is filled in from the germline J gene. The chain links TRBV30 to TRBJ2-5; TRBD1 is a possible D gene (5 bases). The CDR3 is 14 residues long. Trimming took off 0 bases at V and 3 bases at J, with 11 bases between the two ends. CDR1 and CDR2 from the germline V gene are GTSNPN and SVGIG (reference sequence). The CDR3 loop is CAWSVSPREETQYF. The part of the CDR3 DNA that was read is TGTGCCTGGAGTGTTTCACCCAGGGAAGAGACC.

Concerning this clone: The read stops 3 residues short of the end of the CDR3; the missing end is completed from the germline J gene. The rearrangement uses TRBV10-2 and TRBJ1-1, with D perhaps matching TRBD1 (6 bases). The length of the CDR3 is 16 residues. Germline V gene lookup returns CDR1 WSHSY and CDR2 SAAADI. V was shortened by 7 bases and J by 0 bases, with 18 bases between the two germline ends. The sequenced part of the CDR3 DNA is TGCGCCAGCAAGCCCCCGGGACACCGTATGAACACTGAA. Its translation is CASKPPGHRMNTE. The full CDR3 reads CASKPPGHRMNTEAFF.

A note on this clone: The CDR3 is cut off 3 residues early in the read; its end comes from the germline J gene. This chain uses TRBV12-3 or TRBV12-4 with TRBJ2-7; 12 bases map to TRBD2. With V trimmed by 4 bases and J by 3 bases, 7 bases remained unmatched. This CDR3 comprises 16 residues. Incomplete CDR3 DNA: TGTGCCAGCAGTTCGACTAGCGGGAGAACTATCTACGAG. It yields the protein CASSSTSGRTIYE. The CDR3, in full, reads CASSSTSGRTIYEQYF.

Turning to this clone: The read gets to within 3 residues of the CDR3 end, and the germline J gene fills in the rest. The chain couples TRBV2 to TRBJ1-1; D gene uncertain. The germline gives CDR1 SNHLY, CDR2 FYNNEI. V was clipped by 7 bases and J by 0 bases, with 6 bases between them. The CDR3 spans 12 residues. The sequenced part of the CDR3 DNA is TGTGCCAGCACTATCATGAACACTGAA. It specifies CASTIMNTE. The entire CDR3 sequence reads CASTIMNTEAFF.

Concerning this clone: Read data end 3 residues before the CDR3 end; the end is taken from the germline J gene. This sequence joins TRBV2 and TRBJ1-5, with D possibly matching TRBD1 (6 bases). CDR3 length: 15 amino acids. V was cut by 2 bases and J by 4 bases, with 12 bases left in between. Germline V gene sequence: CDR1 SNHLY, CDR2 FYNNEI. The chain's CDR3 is CASSEIQGANQPQHF. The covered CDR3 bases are TGTGCCAGCAGTGAAATACAGGGAGCGAATCAGCCC.

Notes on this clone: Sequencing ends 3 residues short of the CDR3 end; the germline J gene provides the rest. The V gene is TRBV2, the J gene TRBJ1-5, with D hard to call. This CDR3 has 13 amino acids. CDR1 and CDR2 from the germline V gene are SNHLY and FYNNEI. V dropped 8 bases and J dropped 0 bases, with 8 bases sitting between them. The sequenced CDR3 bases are TGTGCCAGCGACCAGGATAGCAATCAGCCC. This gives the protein CASDQDSNQP. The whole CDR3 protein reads CASDQDSNQPQHF.

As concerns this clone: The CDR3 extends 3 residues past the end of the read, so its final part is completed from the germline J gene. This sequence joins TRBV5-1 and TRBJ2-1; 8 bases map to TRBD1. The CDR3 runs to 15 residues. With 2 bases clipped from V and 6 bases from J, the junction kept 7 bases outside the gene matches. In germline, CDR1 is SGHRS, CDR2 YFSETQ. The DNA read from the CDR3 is TGCGCCAGCAGCTTTCGTGGACAGGGTTCCAATGAG. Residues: CASSFRGQGSNE. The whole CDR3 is CASSFRGQGSNEQFF.

The part of the CDR3 DNA that was read is TGCGCCAGCAGGGACAGACCTAATTCACCC. Translation gives CASRDRPNSP. The CDR3 in its entirety is CASRDRPNSPLHF. The chain couples TRBV5-1 to TRBJ1-6; tentatively, D is TRBD1 (6 bases). Read coverage stops 3 residues before the CDR3 terminus; the germline J gene supplies the remainder. The CDR3 is made up of 13 amino acids. The germline gives CDR1 SGHRS, CDR2 YFSETQ. With 5 bases removed from V and 6 bases from J, the gap between germline ends came to 9 bases.

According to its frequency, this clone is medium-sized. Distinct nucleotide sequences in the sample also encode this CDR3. The CDR3 bases that were read are TGCAGTGCCGGGACAGCCGGGGAG. It yields the protein CSAGTAGE. The whole CDR3 protein reads CSAGTAGELFF. V is TRBV20-1 and J is TRBJ2-2; 7 bases are a match to TRBD1. The read stops 3 residues short of the end of the CDR3; the missing end is completed from the germline J gene. Germline assignment: CDR1 DFQATT and CDR2 SNEGSKA (reference sequence). The trim removed 6 bases at V and 6 bases at J, leaving 1 base unmatched. This CDR3 region has 11 residues.